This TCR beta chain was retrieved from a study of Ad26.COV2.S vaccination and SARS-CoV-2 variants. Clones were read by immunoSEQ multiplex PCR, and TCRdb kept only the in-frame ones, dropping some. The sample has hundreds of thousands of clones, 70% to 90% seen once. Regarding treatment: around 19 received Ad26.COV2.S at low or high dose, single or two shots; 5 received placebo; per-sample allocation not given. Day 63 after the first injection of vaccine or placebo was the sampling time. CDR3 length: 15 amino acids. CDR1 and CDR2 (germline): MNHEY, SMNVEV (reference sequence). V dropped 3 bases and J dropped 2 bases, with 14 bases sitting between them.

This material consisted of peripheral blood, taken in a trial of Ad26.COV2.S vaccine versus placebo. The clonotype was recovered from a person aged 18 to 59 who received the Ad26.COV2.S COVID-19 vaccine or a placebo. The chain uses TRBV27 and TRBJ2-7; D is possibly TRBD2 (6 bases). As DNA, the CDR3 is TGTGCCAGCAGTTTTGGGACTCCCTTAACCTACGAGCAGTACTTC. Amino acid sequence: CASSFGTPLTYEQYF.